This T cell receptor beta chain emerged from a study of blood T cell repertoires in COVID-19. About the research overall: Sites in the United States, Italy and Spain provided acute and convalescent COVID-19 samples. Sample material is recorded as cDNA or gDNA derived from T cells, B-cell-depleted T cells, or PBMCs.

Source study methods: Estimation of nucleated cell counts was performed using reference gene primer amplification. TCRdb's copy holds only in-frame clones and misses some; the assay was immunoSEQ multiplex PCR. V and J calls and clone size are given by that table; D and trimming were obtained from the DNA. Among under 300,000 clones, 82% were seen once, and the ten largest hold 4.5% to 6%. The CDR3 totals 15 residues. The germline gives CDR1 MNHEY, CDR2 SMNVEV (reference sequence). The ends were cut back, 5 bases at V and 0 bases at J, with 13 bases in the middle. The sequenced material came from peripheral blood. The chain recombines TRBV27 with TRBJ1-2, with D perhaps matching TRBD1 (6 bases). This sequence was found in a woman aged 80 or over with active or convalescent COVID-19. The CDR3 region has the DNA TGTGCCAGCAGTACAGACAGGCTCCCTAACTATGGCTACACCTTC. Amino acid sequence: CASSTDRLPNYGYTF.